A single sample gave rise to the 11 T cell receptor beta chains below, sequenced in a study of T-cell memory formation after mild COVID-19 (dated by TCRdb to about 2021). The library was obtained by 5' RACE. These reads were obtained on an Illumina NovaSeq 6000. The public reads were quality trimmed at Q25 with fastp and then assembled into clones with MiXCR by TCRdb, keeping productive beta chains. Every CDR3 protein is listed once, alongside the most common genes and DNA of its rows. In all, the sample holds about 160,000 distinct CDR3 sequences, and roughly 28% of those were seen once. The ten top clones hold more than 10% of the sample. Source material: PBMCs or a T cell subset sorted from them (not recorded which). The receptor source for this set is an adult woman who had mild COVID-19 (a few samples of this study predate the infection). The sample titles of this study are shuffled in the database, so cell type and time point are left out; the donor was told from shared clones.

The chain combines TRBV7-3 with TRBJ2-2; D may be TRBD1 or TRBD2 (5 bases each). CDR1 SGHTA and CDR2 FQGTGA come from the germline V gene. The CDR3 is 14 amino acids. V lost 5 bases to trimming and J lost 5 bases, with 12 bases between them. The CDR3 DNA is TGTGCCAGCAGCACCGGGACGAGGACCGGGGAGCTGTTTTTT. Amino acid sequence: CASSTGTRTGELFF.

This rearrangement joins TRBV7-2 to TRBJ2-5; D is possibly TRBD1 (6 bases). V gave up 7 bases and J gave up 2 bases, with 14 bases separating them. The CDR3 runs 14 residues. From germline, CDR1 is SGHTA and CDR2 FQGNSA. CDR3 nucleotides: TGTGCCAGCACCACGCGCGGACAGCAAGAGACCCAGTACTTC. Translated, it gives CASTTRGQQETQYF.

This clonotype has just a few counts. The chain has TRBV7-3 and TRBJ2-2; D remains unclear. The CDR3 totals 15 residues. Germline V CDR1 and CDR2: SGHTA, FQGTGA. The ends were cut back, 7 bases at V and 5 bases at J, with 17 bases in the middle. The CDR3 region is CASTKTGGDTGELFF. Written as DNA, the CDR3 is TGTGCCAGCACCAAAACGGGTGGAGATACCGGGGAGCTGTTTTTT.

This chain links TRBV25-1 with TRBJ1-5; TRBD1 agrees at 9 bases. Germline V CDR1 and CDR2: MGHDK, SYGVNS. V lost 4 bases and J lost 11; bases outside the gene matches: 15. The CDR3 is made up of 16 amino acids. CDR3 in amino acids: CASSGGAGTGLEAQHF. The CDR3 DNA sequence: TGTGCCAGCAGTGGGGGGGCAGGGACAGGGCTTGAAGCCCAGCATTTT.

Worth noting for this clonotype: At one boundary the junction diverges from the germline segment, which might be a read error. The gene calls are TRBV24-1 and TRBJ1-1; 8 bases map to TRBD1. Looked up from germline, CDR1 is KGHDR and CDR2 is SFDVKD. The CDR3 contains 14 residues. The CDR3 loop is CATRGQAGGTESFF. The DNA of the CDR3 is TGTGCCACCAGGGGACAGGCGGGGGGGACTGAATCTTTCTTT.

This clonotype showed up just a few times. CDR3 nucleotide sequence: TGTGCCAGTTCGGGATTAGGTCTCTACAATGAGCAGTTCTTC. The encoded protein is CASSGLGLYNEQFF. The chain couples TRBV6-2 or TRBV6-3 to TRBJ2-1, with D possibly being TRBD2 (5 bases). The ends were cut back, 9 bases at V and 3 bases at J, with 15 bases in the middle. Germline V gene data show CDR1 as MNHEY and CDR2 as SVGEGT. The CDR3 runs to 14 residues.

This clonotype was counted a few times. The chain recombines TRBV2 with TRBJ1-2; 7 bases map to TRBD1. This CDR3 region has 18 residues. Per germline, CDR1 SNHLY and CDR2 FYNNEI. V was pared by 0 bases and J by 1 base, with 11 bases of the junction left unmatched. In DNA form, the CDR3 reads TGTGCCAGCAGTGAAGCGCCGGGACAGACAGGCTATAACTATGGCTACACCTTC. It translates to CASSEAPGQTGYNYGYTF.

The chain recombines TRBV20-1 with TRBJ1-1; D ambiguous. The V gene's germline CDR1 is DFQATT and CDR2 SNEGSKA (reference sequence). The CDR3 sequence is 17 residues long. Trimming took 4 bases from V and 0 from J, leaving 21 bases between them. This CDR3 is CSATLGAVMSMNTEAFF. In DNA, the CDR3 is TGCAGTGCTACCCTGGGAGCAGTCATGTCCATGAACACTGAAGCTTTCTTT.

V is TRBV14 and J is TRBJ1-3; D ambiguous. V dropped 0 bases and J dropped 1 base, with 7 bases sitting between them. Germline CDR1 is SGHDN and CDR2 is FVKESK. The CDR3 spans 15 residues. CDR3 loop: CASSQDLISGNTIYF. The CDR3 DNA follows: TGTGCCAGCAGCCAAGATCTTATTTCTGGAAACACCATATATTTT.

This clonotype has just a few counts. This sequence joins TRBV29-1 and TRBJ2-7; no clear D. Germline V lookup: CDR1 SQVTM, CDR2 ANQGSEA. The CDR3 is 12 residues long. Trimming cost V 5 bases and J 3 bases, with 11 bases left between them. As DNA, the CDR3 is TGCAGCGTTTCGTCGGCAGGCTACGAGCAGTACTTC. This sequence encodes CSVSSAGYEQYF.

This sequence joins TRBV5-1 and TRBJ1-1; possibly TRBD1 for D (5 bases). The V gene lost 5 bases and the J gene lost 4 bases, with 18 bases spanning the gap. The CDR3 covers 15 residues. CDR1 and CDR2 from the germline V gene are SGHRS and YFSETQ. This chain's CDR3 is CASRGEPGTATEAFF. CDR3 DNA sequence: TGCGCCAGCAGAGGAGAACCGGGGACGGCCACTGAAGCTTTCTTT. The full variable domain, with the rest looked up from reference TRBV5-1 and TRBJ1-1, is KAGVTQTPRYLIKTRGQQVTLSCSPISGHRSVSWYQQTPGQGLQFLFEYFSETQRNKGNFPGRFSGRQFSNSRSEMNVSTLELGDSALYLCASRGEPGTATEAFFGQGTRLTVV.